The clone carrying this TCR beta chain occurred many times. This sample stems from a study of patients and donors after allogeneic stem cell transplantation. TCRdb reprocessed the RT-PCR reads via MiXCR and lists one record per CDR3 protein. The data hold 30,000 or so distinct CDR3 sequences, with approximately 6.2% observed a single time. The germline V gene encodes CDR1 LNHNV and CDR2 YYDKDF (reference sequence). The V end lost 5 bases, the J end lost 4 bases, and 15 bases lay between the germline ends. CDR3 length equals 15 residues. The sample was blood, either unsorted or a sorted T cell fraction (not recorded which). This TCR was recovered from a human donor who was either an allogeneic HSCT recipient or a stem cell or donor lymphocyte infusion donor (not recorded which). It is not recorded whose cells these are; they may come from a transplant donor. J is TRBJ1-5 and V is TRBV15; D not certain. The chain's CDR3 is CATSVGGIGNQPQHF. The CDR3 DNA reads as TGTGCCACCAGCGTCGGAGGAATCGGAAATCAGCCCCAGCATTTT.